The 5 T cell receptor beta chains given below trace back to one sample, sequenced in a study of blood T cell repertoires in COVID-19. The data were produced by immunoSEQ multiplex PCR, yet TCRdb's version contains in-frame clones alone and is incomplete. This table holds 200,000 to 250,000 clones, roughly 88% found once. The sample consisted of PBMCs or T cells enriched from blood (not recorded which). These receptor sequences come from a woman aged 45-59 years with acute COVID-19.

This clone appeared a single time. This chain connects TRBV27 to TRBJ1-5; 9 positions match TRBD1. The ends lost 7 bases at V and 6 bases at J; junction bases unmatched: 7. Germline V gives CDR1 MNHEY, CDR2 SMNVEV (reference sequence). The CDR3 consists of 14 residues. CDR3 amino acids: CASKLQGAGQPQHF. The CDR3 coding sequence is TGTGCCAGCAAGCTACAGGGGGCAGGTCAGCCCCAGCATTTT.

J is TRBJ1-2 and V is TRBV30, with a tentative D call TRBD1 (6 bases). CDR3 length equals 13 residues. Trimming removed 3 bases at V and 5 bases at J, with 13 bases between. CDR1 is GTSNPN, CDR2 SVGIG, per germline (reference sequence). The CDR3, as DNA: TGTGCCTGGAGCCCAGGGGCCGAGTATGGCTACACCTTC. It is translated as CAWSPGAEYGYTF. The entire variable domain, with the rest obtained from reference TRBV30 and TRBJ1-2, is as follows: SQTIHQWPATLVQPVGSPLSLECTVEGTSNPNLYWYRQAAGRGLQLLFYSVGIGQISSEVPQNLSASRPQDRQFILSSKKLLLSDSGFYLCAWSPGAEYGYTFGSGTRLTVV.

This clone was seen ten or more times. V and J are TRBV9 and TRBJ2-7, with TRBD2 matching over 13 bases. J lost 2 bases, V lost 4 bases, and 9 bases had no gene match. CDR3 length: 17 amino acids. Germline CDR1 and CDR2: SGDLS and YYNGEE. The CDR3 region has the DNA TGTGCCAGCAGCCCCAAAAGGACTAGCGGGAGTGCCTACGAGCAGTACTTC. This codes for CASSPKRTSGSAYEQYF. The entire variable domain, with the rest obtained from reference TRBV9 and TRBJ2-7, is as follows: DSGVTQTPKHLITATGQRVTLRCSPRSGDLSVYWYQQSLDQGLQFLIQYYNGEERAKGNILERFSAQQFPDLHSELNLSSLELGDSALYFCASSPKRTSGSAYEQYFGPGTRLTVT.

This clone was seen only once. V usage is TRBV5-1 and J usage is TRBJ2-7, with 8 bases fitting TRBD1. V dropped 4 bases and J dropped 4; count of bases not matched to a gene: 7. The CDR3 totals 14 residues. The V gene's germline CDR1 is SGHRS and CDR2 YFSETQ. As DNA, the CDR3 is TGCGCCAGCAGCCTGAGGACAGGGACTTACGAGCAGTACTTC. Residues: CASSLRTGTYEQYF. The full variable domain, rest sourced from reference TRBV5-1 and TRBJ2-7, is KAGVTQTPRYLIKTRGQQVTLSCSPISGHRSVSWYQQTPGQGLQFLFEYFSETQRNKGNFPGRFSGRQFSNSRSEMNVSTLELGDSALYLCASSLRTGTYEQYFGPGTRLTVT.

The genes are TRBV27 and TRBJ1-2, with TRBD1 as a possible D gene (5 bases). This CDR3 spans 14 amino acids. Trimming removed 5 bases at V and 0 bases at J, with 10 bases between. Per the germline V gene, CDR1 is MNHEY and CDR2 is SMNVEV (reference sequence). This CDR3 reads CASSTGLANYGYTF. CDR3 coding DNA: TGTGCCAGCAGTACAGGCCTAGCTAACTATGGCTACACCTTC.